These 14 T cell receptor beta chains came from one sample sequenced in a study of T cell responses to AZD1222 COVID-19 vaccine. Sequencing used immunoSEQ multiplex PCR; TCRdb keeps in-frame clones, though not all of them. The sample yields some 140,000 clones, more than 85% seen once. This material consisted of peripheral blood, taken on day 0 of AZD1222 vaccination. The receptors come from an adult in good health.

The chain joins TRBV14 to TRBJ1-3; possibly TRBD1 for D (5 bases). CDR1 and CDR2 from the germline V gene are SGHDN and FVKESK. The CDR3 has 15 amino acids. Trimming shortened V by 1 base and J by 4 bases, and 11 bases separated the two germline ends. CDR3 amino acids: CASSQVQGVGNTIYF. The CDR3 DNA reads TGTGCCAGCAGCCAAGTCCAAGGGGTAGGAAACACCATATATTTT.

The V and J genes are TRBV27 and TRBJ2-3; a weak D match, TRBD2 (5 bases). This CDR3 is 15 amino acids long. The germline V gene has CDR1 MNHEY and CDR2 SMNVEV (reference sequence). V gave up 6 bases and J gave up 1 base, with 14 bases separating them. The DNA of the CDR3 is TGTGCCAGCAGCCGCGCTGGACTTCGCACAGATACGCAGTATTTT. Amino acid sequence: CASSRAGLRTDTQYF.

This clone was found once. This chain joins TRBV2 and TRBJ2-2, with D uncertain. The CDR3 totals 13 residues. Germline values: CDR1 SNHLY, CDR2 FYNNEI. The V gene lost 3 bases and the J gene lost 7 bases, with 9 bases spanning the gap. CDR3 in DNA: TGTGCCAGCAGTGACGGGTTAGGCGGGGAGCTGTTTTTT. It is translated as CASSDGLGGELFF.

This chain uses TRBV28 with TRBJ1-2, with a tentative D call TRBD1 (5 bases). The germline CDR1 and CDR2 sequences are MDHEN and SYDVKM. Trimming left V 7 bases short and J 2 bases short, with 17 bases between. The CDR3 is 15 residues long. CDR3 residues: CASTWDRGRNYGYTF. The CDR3 coding sequence is TGTGCCAGCACCTGGGATAGGGGAAGAAACTATGGCTACACCTTC.

This clone was seen once. V usage is TRBV18 and J usage is TRBJ1-4; D is perhaps TRBD1 (6 bases). V was shortened by 2 bases and J by 6 bases, with 10 bases between the two germline ends. The CDR3 loop spans 14 amino acids. CDR1 and CDR2 (germline): KGHSH, LQKENI. CDR3 region: CASSPGGADEKLFF. The CDR3 DNA sequence: TGTGCCAGCTCACCAGGGGGGGCGGATGAAAAACTGTTTTTT.

The CDR3 nucleotides are TGTGCCACCAGTGATTCCGGGACAGGGGACTACAATGAGCAGTTCTTC. Residues: CATSDSGTGDYNEQFF. The V gene is TRBV24-1, the J gene TRBJ2-1; 10 bases are shared with TRBD1. The junction had 3 bases not matched to a gene; V was cut back by 2 bases and J by 3 bases. From germline, CDR1 is KGHDR and CDR2 SFDVKD. This CDR3 is built from 16 residues.

This chain joins TRBV3-1 (or the pseudogene TRBV3-2) and TRBJ2-7, with TRBD2 as a possible D gene (5 bases). The CDR3 totals 15 residues. Trimming left V 2 bases short and J 5 bases short, with 16 bases between. Germline assignment: CDR1 LGHDT and CDR2 YNNKEL (reference sequence). CDR3 protein: CASSQKYGGPHEQYF. As DNA, the CDR3 is TGTGCCAGCAGCCAAAAGTATGGAGGCCCTCACGAGCAGTACTTC.

The chain links TRBV10-3 to TRBJ1-6, with a tentative D call TRBD1 (6 bases). The CDR3 loop spans 17 amino acids. The V gene's germline CDR1 is ENHRY and CDR2 SYGVKD. The V end lost 2 bases, the J end lost 5 bases, and 16 bases lay between the germline ends. CDR3 region: CAISERSRGSDNSPLHF. The CDR3 bases are TGTGCCATCAGTGAGAGAAGCAGGGGTAGTGATAATTCACCCCTCCACTTT.

This clone was observed a single time. V usage is TRBV16 and J usage is TRBJ2-4; 8 nucleotides align to TRBD1. This CDR3 is built from 22 residues. Unmatched junction bases numbered 26, after V lost 3 bases and J lost 4 bases. CDR1 is KGHSY, CDR2 FQNENV, per germline. CDR3 nucleotide sequence: TGTGCCAGCAGCCATAATTCACTTCGGACAGGGACCACCTTAGGGGCTAAAAACATTCAGTACTTC. This translates into CASSHNSLRTGTTLGAKNIQYF.

The V gene is TRBV29-1, the J gene TRBJ1-2, with 11 bases that match TRBD1. Germline trimming cut 7 bases from V and 2 bases from J; bases unmatched to any gene: 3. The CDR3 length is 13 residues. Germline V gives CDR1 SQVTM, CDR2 ANQGSEA. The CDR3 DNA reads as TGCAGCGGTGGACAGGGGGCGAACTATGGCTACACCTTC. Amino acids: CSGGQGANYGYTF. The entire variable domain, with the rest obtained from reference TRBV29-1 and TRBJ1-2, is as follows: SAVISQKPSRDICQRGTSLTIQCQVDSQVTMMFWYRQQPGQSLTLIATANQGSEATYESGFVIDKFPISRPNLTFSTLTVSNMSPEDSSIYLCSGGQGANYGYTFGSGTRLTVV.

The V and J genes are TRBV10-3 and TRBJ2-7, with 8 bases matching TRBD2. V shed 6 bases and J 3 bases; nucleotides not matched to a gene: 16. Germline assignment: CDR1 ENHRY and CDR2 SYGVKD. The CDR3 totals 17 residues. The CDR3 DNA is TGTGCCATCAGCCCCAATCCCACGGGACTAGGAGGCTACGAGCAGTACTTC. Protein product: CAISPNPTGLGGYEQYF.

J is TRBJ1-4 and V is TRBV7-9; no clear D. CDR1 is SEHNR, CDR2 FQNEAQ, per germline (reference sequence). The V end lost 3 bases, the J end lost 0 bases, and 8 bases lay between the germline ends. The CDR3 has 15 amino acids. In nucleotides, the CDR3 is TGTGCCAGCAGCTTTGGCGGCTCAACTAATGAAAAACTGTTTTTT. Its protein product is CASSFGGSTNEKLFF.

The V gene is TRBV5-4, the J gene TRBJ2-3; 15 nucleotides align to TRBD2. Per the germline V gene, CDR1 is SGHNT and CDR2 is YYREEE (reference sequence). CDR3 length: 17 amino acids. V lost 5 bases to trimming and J lost 3 bases; unmatched junction nucleotides: 7. The CDR3, as DNA: TGTGCCAGCAGGTCAGGACTAGCGGGAGGGCCGACAGATACGCAGTATTTT. Translated, it gives CASRSGLAGGPTDTQYF.

In regard to this clone: A junction boundary mismatches the germline segment, possibly from a read error. DNA of the CDR3: TGCGCCACCAGCCGCCACAGGTCCGGGGCCTACAATGAGCAGTTCTTC. Translating gives CATSRHRSGAYNEQFF. The V and J genes are TRBV4-1 and TRBJ2-1, with D perhaps assigned TRBD1 or TRBD2 (5 bases each). Germline CDR1 MGHRA, CDR2 YSYEKL. The CDR3 sequence is 16 residues long.